Sequencing of this T cell receptor beta chain was carried out in a study of neoadjuvant anti-PD-1 for oral cavity cancer. Turning to the study itself: Most patients had three to four biweekly doses of 3 mg/kg nivolumab before resection.

Regarding the study as a whole: TCR analyses covered only a few patients per response group.

For this clone: The antigen is not known.

Six replicates per PBMC sample, mostly from about 500 ng of genomic DNA. Clones were sequenced by immunoSEQ multiplex PCR, and TCRdb holds only the in-frame ones, with some missing. The table records fewer than 70,000 clones, 79% of them present only once. Trimming pared 3 bases from V and 0 bases from J, leaving 15 bases between. CDR1 MNHNS and CDR2 SASEGT come from the germline V gene. CDR3 length: 16 amino acids. This sequence was found in a person aged 40-85 years with oral cavity squamous cell carcinoma. V is TRBV6-1 and J is TRBJ2-7, with unresolved D. This specimen was PBMCs, taken before nivolumab (anti-PD-1) treatment. CDR3 amino acids: CASSDNAALPSYEQYF. The CDR3 DNA sequence: TGTGCCAGCAGTGACAATGCGGCGCTACCCTCCTACGAGCAGTACTTC.